Following are 18 T cell receptor beta chains from one sample sequenced in a study of beta chain features in type 1 diabetes. Sequenced material consisted of expressed TCRB transcripts (all of the isolated RNA was reverse transcribed). The table came from immunoSEQ multiplex PCR; TCRdb's copy has only in-frame clones and leaves some out. The sample consists of 300,000 to 450,000 clones, about 20% of them appearing once. Sequencing was done on a sample of naive CD4+ T cells from blood. The receptors derive from a woman aged 18-35 years in good health.

There are a few counts of this clone. The J gene is TRBJ2-3, the V gene TRBV29-1; 7 bases align to TRBD1. This CDR3 spans 16 amino acids. Per germline, CDR1 SQVTM and CDR2 ANQGSEA. J was trimmed by 3 bases and V by 5 bases; bases with no gene match: 14. As DNA, the CDR3 is TGCAGCGTTCTAGGAGCGCGACAGGGTTCAACAGATACGCAGTATTTT. It is translated as CSVLGARQGSTDTQYF.

This clone has more than one count but fewer than ten. V gene TRBV7-9 combines with J gene TRBJ2-7, with 9 bases aligning to TRBD2. The CDR3 extends over 14 amino acids. The V gene's germline CDR1 is SEHNR and CDR2 FQNEAQ (reference sequence). The junction had 3 bases not matched to a gene; V was cut back by 1 base and J by 5 bases. CDR3 residues: CASSLELAGHEQYF. In DNA form, the CDR3 reads TGTGCCAGCAGCTTAGAACTAGCGGGCCACGAGCAGTACTTC.

This clone was recorded a few times. The chain joins TRBV7-9 to TRBJ1-4; D is unclear. The CDR3 runs to 15 residues. CDR1 SEHNR and CDR2 FQNEAQ come from the germline V gene (reference sequence). Between the trimmed V and J ends, which lost 3 bases and 11 bases, there was a span of 19 bases. The CDR3 here is CASSLAPGHAGKLFF. In nucleotides, the CDR3 is TGTGCCAGCAGCTTGGCGCCGGGCCACGCGGGCAAACTGTTTTTT.

The chain carries TRBV5-1 and TRBJ1-2; D is possibly TRBD1 (5 bases). The ends were cut back, 4 bases at V and 2 bases at J, with 15 bases in the middle. CDR1 SGHRS and CDR2 YFSETQ come from the germline V gene. CDR3 length: 15 amino acids. CDR3 coding DNA: TGCGCCAGCAGCCCCAGGGAAGGATCCAACTATGGCTACACCTTC. This gives the protein CASSPREGSNYGYTF.

The J gene is TRBJ2-2, the V gene TRBV5-1, with TRBD1 matching over 7 bases. The V gene end was trimmed by 3 bases and the J gene end by 4 bases; junction bases not matched to a gene: 9. Germline assignment: CDR1 SGHRS and CDR2 YFSETQ. The CDR3 runs to 16 residues. CDR3 loop: CASSSTQGLSTGELFF. As DNA, the CDR3 is TGCGCCAGCAGCTCGACACAGGGGTTGAGCACCGGGGAGCTGTTTTTT.

The V and J genes are TRBV19 and TRBJ2-7; the D gene is possibly TRBD1 (6 bases). V lost 5 bases, J lost 3 bases, and 17 bases lay in between. The CDR3 has 15 residues. CDR1 and CDR2 from the germline V gene are LNHDA and SQIVND (reference sequence). This CDR3 is CASSQGWGQDYEQYF. The CDR3 nucleotides read TGTGCCAGTAGTCAAGGGTGGGGACAAGACTACGAGCAGTACTTC.

This chain links TRBV10-2 with TRBJ2-5, with a tentative D call TRBD2 (7 bases). The V end was cut by 10 bases, the J end by 2 bases, with 11 bases between. The germline gives CDR1 WSHSY, CDR2 SAAADI. This CDR3 contains 12 residues. This CDR3 is CATRGQQETQYF. The DNA for the CDR3 is TGCGCCACGCGGGGGCAGCAAGAGACCCAGTACTTC.

The chain recombines TRBV9 with TRBJ2-1; 7 bases are a match to TRBD1. The CDR3 covers 15 residues. Per the germline V gene, CDR1 is SGDLS and CDR2 is YYNGEE. The V and J ends lost 1 base and 0 bases, in that order; junction bases with no gene match: 1. The CDR3: CASSVQGDSYNEQFF. CDR3 nucleotide sequence: TGTGCCAGCAGCGTACAGGGGGACTCCTACAATGAGCAGTTCTTC.

A few counts support this clone. The V call is TRBV9, the J call TRBJ2-2; no definite D call. Trimming took off 0 bases at V and 0 bases at J, with 6 bases between the two ends. This CDR3 comprises 15 residues. CDR1 and CDR2 (germline): SGDLS, YYNGEE. The CDR3 sequence is CASSVESANTGELFF. The CDR3 nucleotides are TGTGCCAGCAGCGTAGAAAGCGCGAACACCGGGGAGCTGTTTTTT.

This clone is a singleton in its sample. The chain joins TRBV15 to TRBJ1-2; D is possibly TRBD1 (6 bases). Germline-derived CDR1 and CDR2 are LNHNV and YYDKDF (reference sequence). The CDR3 runs to 14 residues. The ends were cut back, 1 base at V and 5 bases at J, with 11 bases in the middle. This CDR3 is CATSRGTDGYGYTF. The DNA of the CDR3 is TGTGCCACCAGCAGAGGGACAGATGGGTATGGCTACACCTTC.

The V call is TRBV15, the J call TRBJ2-7, with a tentative D call TRBD2 (5 bases). Trimming took off 3 bases at V and 2 bases at J, with 11 bases between the two ends. Germline V gene lookup returns CDR1 LNHNV and CDR2 YYDKDF (reference sequence). There are 14 residues in the CDR3. The CDR3: CATSSHGRAYEQYF. CDR3 DNA sequence: TGTGCCACCAGCAGCCACGGGCGGGCCTACGAGCAGTACTTC.

This clone was recorded only once. The CDR3 reads CASSLWPQGSGSGNEQFF. The CDR3 DNA reads TGCGCCAGCAGCTTGTGGCCCCAAGGGAGCGGGAGTGGGAATGAGCAGTTCTTC. This chain connects TRBV5-1 to TRBJ2-1, with 8 bases fitting TRBD2. V was clipped by 1 base and J by 7 bases; unmatched bases: 16. Germline V gene data show CDR1 as SGHRS and CDR2 as YFSETQ. The CDR3 contains 18 residues.

CDR3 DNA sequence: TGTGCCAGCAGTCTCCTCAGGGAGGACTATGGCTACACCTTC. This codes for CASSLLREDYGYTF. The chain joins TRBV2 to TRBJ1-2; maybe TRBD1 (5 bases). The V and J ends lost 5 bases and 3 bases respectively, with 13 bases between them. This CDR3 has 14 amino acids. Germline values: CDR1 SNHLY, CDR2 FYNNEI. Full variable domain (remainder filled in from reference TRBV2 and TRBJ1-2): EPEVTQTPSHQVTQMGQEVILRCVPISNHLYFYWYRQILGQKVEFLVSFYNNEISEKSEIFDDQFSVERPDGSNFTLKIRSTKLEDSAMYFCASSLLREDYGYTFGSGTRLTVV.

This clone was detected only a few times. One end of the junction varies from germline; a read error may be responsible. V and J are TRBV4-2 and TRBJ1-2, with a possible D match to TRBD1 (6 bases). The length of the CDR3 is 16 residues. Per germline, CDR1 LGHNA and CDR2 YNFKEQ. In DNA form, the CDR3 reads TGTGCCAGCACCCAAGTGGGCGAAGGGGGAAACTATGGCTACACCTTC. Its protein product is CASTQVGEGGNYGYTF.

This clone appeared a few times. V usage is TRBV5-1 and J usage is TRBJ1-6; no firm D call. The V gene lost 3 bases and the J gene lost 7 bases, with 14 bases spanning the gap. CDR3 length equals 15 residues. Germline V gives CDR1 SGHRS, CDR2 YFSETQ. The CDR3 DNA reads TGCGCCAGCAGCTCAGGACTGTATTGGAATTCACCCCTCCACTTT. This encodes CASSSGLYWNSPLHF.

This clone was seen a few times. The genes are TRBV4-2 and TRBJ2-7; weak D call: TRBD1 (6 bases). Germline assignment: CDR1 LGHNA and CDR2 YNFKEQ. This CDR3 comprises 14 residues. V was trimmed by 0 bases and J by 2 bases, leaving 8 bases between them. The CDR3 spells CASSQDTGTYEQYF. Here the CDR3 DNA reads TGTGCCAGCAGCCAAGACACAGGGACCTACGAGCAGTACTTC.

This rearrangement joins TRBV4-1 to TRBJ2-4, with 8 bases fitting TRBD2. Unmatched junction bases numbered 9, after V lost 3 bases and J lost 2 bases. This CDR3 is built from 17 residues. Per the germline V gene, CDR1 is MGHRA and CDR2 is YSYEKL. The CDR3 reads CASSQYGLADTKNIQYF. In DNA form, the CDR3 reads TGCGCCAGCAGCCAGTACGGACTAGCAGATACCAAAAACATTCAGTACTTC.

This clone was seen a few times. The rearrangement joins TRBV29-1 to TRBJ2-1, with 10 bases that match TRBD2. This CDR3 is 14 amino acids long. The germline V gene encodes CDR1 SQVTM and CDR2 ANQGSEA. Trimming at V came to 5 bases and at J to 7 bases, leaving 8 bases not matched to a gene. CDR3 residues: CSVILAGWGNEQFF. The CDR3 DNA reads as TGCAGCGTTATACTAGCGGGATGGGGAAATGAGCAGTTCTTC.